What follows is one T cell receptor beta chain and its context. What it recognizes is unknown. This record comes from a study of shared clonotypes between healthy human individuals. The CDR3 spans 15 residues. Germline V gene data show CDR1 as LNHNV and CDR2 as YYDKDF (reference sequence). The ends were cut back, 5 bases at V and 7 bases at J, with 17 bases in the middle. The study's findings and limits: As a rule, naive subsets had a larger estimated richness than memory subsets. Represented diversity, genetic and exposure-history alike, was limited by few donors. Sharing of clonotypes among donors was expected to vary with sequencing depth.

TCRdb's copy holds only in-frame clones and misses some; the assay was immunoSEQ multiplex PCR. The data contain around 600,000 clones, around 97% of them singletons. Each sample came from a Caucasian adult donor living in Nashville, Tennessee. This clonotype originated in a woman between 25 and 40 years old in good health. Input material: naive CD4+ T cells sorted from blood. As to subset: CD45RA+ positively selected. V gene TRBV15 combines with J gene TRBJ2-2, with D perhaps matching TRBD1 (6 bases). CDR3 nucleotide sequence: TGTGCCACCAGCCGGACAGTAGGGACAAGCGGGGAGCTGTTTTTT. Protein: CATSRTVGTSGELFF.